These T cell receptor beta chains were read from a single sample in a study of beta chain features in type 1 diabetes. Generated by immunoSEQ multiplex PCR, the TCRdb table keeps only in-frame clones and is missing some. This table has 150,000 to 200,000 clones, roughly 60% appearing once. Sequenced material: naive CD4+ T cells from blood. Every receptor here comes from a man aged 25 to 40 with type 1 diabetes. The CDR3 runs from the conserved cysteine through the conserved F or W. Fields, in order: J gene, D gene, clone size, V gene, CDR3 DNA, CDR3 protein. D genes are given only for firm matches. Size is stated for part of the rows, as once, few or many counts, or as a class when the clone is expanded.

j_call: TRBJ2-7; d_call: .; clone_size: .; v_call: TRBV5-1; cdr3_nt: TGCGCCAGCAGCTTTTCTGGGGATGGCTACGAGCAGTACTTC; cdr3_aa: CASSFSGDGYEQYF
j_call: TRBJ2-2; d_call: .; clone_size: few; v_call: TRBV30; cdr3_nt: TGTGCCTGGGACCTGGGGCACGGGGAGCTGTTTTTT; cdr3_aa: CAWDLGHGELFF
j_call: TRBJ2-5; d_call: TRBD2; clone_size: once; v_call: TRBV5-4; cdr3_nt: TGTGCCAGCAGCTCACTAGCGGGGGAGACCCAGTACTTC; cdr3_aa: CASSSLAGETQYF
j_call: TRBJ2-3; d_call: .; clone_size: .; v_call: TRBV7-9; cdr3_nt: TGTGCCAGCAGCGTCAGCGTAAGCACAGATACGCAGTATTTT; cdr3_aa: CASSVSVSTDTQYF
j_call: TRBJ1-5; d_call: TRBD1; clone_size: once; v_call: TRBV30; cdr3_nt: TGTGCCAGCGAATTGACAGGGGGCCGTCAGCCCCAGCATTTT; cdr3_aa: CASELTGGRQPQHF
j_call: TRBJ2-3; d_call: .; clone_size: few; v_call: TRBV5-8; cdr3_nt: TGTGCCAGCAGCTTGGCCACGGAAGGGGGATATGGAGATACGCAGTATTTT; cdr3_aa: CASSLATEGGYGDTQYF
j_call: TRBJ2-1; d_call: .; clone_size: few; v_call: TRBV29-1; cdr3_nt: TGCAGCCCTTTCTCCGATGAGCAGTTCTTC; cdr3_aa: CSPFSDEQFF
j_call: TRBJ2-3; d_call: TRBD2; clone_size: .; v_call: TRBV15; cdr3_nt: TGTGCCACCAGCAGAGGACTAGCGGGGATCACAGATACGCAGTATTTT; cdr3_aa: CATSRGLAGITDTQYF
j_call: TRBJ2-6; d_call: .; clone_size: .; v_call: TRBV7-9; cdr3_nt: TGTGCCAGCAGCTTAGCCTCTGGGGCCAACGTCCTGACTTTC; cdr3_aa: CASSLASGANVLTF
j_call: TRBJ2-5; d_call: .; clone_size: .; v_call: TRBV7-2; cdr3_nt: TGTGCCAGCAGCAAACAGGGTCGAGAGACCCAGTACTTC; cdr3_aa: CASSKQGRETQYF
j_call: TRBJ2-1; d_call: .; clone_size: few; v_call: TRBV29-1; cdr3_nt: TGCAGCGTCGACCGGGCCACTCTCTTTACGATAAATGAGCAGTTCTTC; cdr3_aa: CSVDRATLFTINEQFF
j_call: TRBJ1-5; d_call: .; clone_size: .; v_call: TRBV30; cdr3_nt: TGTGCCTGGAGTGTAAGTGGTCAGCCCCAGCATTTT; cdr3_aa: CAWSVSGQPQHF
j_call: TRBJ2-7; d_call: TRBD2; clone_size: .; v_call: TRBV29-1; cdr3_nt: TGCAGCGTACGCCGACTAGCGGGAGATTACGAGCAGTACTTC; cdr3_aa: CSVRRLAGDYEQYF
j_call: TRBJ2-3; d_call: .; clone_size: .; v_call: TRBV29-1; cdr3_nt: TGCAGCGTTTCCAATGACTATACGGGGAGCACAGATACGCAGTATTTT; cdr3_aa: CSVSNDYTGSTDTQYF
j_call: TRBJ2-3; d_call: TRBD2; clone_size: few; v_call: TRBV7-2; cdr3_nt: TGTGCCAGCAGCTTAGCGCGACTAGCGGCTAGCACAGATACGCAGTATTTT; cdr3_aa: CASSLARLAASTDTQYF
j_call: TRBJ2-5; d_call: .; clone_size: few; v_call: TRBV25-1; cdr3_nt: TGTGCCAGCAGTGATACCGGGGCTCAAGAGACCCAGTACTTC; cdr3_aa: CASSDTGAQETQYF
j_call: TRBJ1-1; d_call: .; clone_size: .; v_call: TRBV29-1; cdr3_nt: TGCAGCGTGGTTCCAGGGAACACTGAAGCTTTCTTT; cdr3_aa: CSVVPGNTEAFF
j_call: TRBJ1-1; d_call: .; clone_size: once; v_call: TRBV5-1; cdr3_nt: TGCGCCAGCAGTTCCAAACAGGGGAACACTGAAGCTTTCTTT; cdr3_aa: CASSSKQGNTEAFF
j_call: TRBJ2-3; d_call: .; clone_size: once; v_call: TRBV6-1; cdr3_nt: TGTGCCAGCAGTGAAGAGAGGAACCTCAAACCGGGCACAGATACGCAGTATTTT; cdr3_aa: CASSEERNLKPGTDTQYF
j_call: TRBJ2-5; d_call: TRBD1; clone_size: .; v_call: TRBV29-1; cdr3_nt: TGCAGCGTTGATAAAGGACAGGAAGAGACCCAGTACTTC; cdr3_aa: CSVDKGQEETQYF